This TCR beta chain was documented in a study of blood T cell repertoires in COVID-19 (dated by TCRdb to about 2020). For the wider study: Samples covering the acute and convalescent phases of COVID-19 were provided by collaborators in the United States, Italy and Spain. Deeply sampled blood TCRbeta repertoires from subjects exposed to, actively infected with, or recovered from COVID-19 were included in the dataset. The material from the prospective study consisted of cDNA or gDNA derived from T cells, B-cell-depleted T cells, or PBMCs. The repertoires were released in a freely available public database meant as a resource for research on the immune response to SARS-CoV-2. Samples were obtained from the ongoing ImmuneRACE study (first 160 participants) and from 1,200 or so subjects provided by 6 global collaborators. Nearly every sample came with metadata listing a de-identified subject ID, COVID-19 status, age in years and sex. Where available, HLA class I and class II types were obtained from metadata supplied by the sample provider rather than from assay-based typing. Results and caveats for the whole study, not just this receptor: The quantity of clinical and demographic metadata differed by source and by participant and was supplied without curation.

TCRbeta CDR3 regions were amplified from genomic DNA using the immunoSEQ Assay, a bias-controlled multiplex PCR. On the study's bioinformatics: Nucleated cell counts per sample were estimated from amplification of reference gene primers within the assay. To quantify the absolute abundance of each unique TCRbeta CDR3 rearrangement, sequence reads were collapsed and filtered. Productive Simpson clonality was computed per sample as the square root of Simpson's diversity index over productive rearrangements. The table was pulled from immuneACCESS by TCRdb, which kept in-frame rearrangements only. Such tables lose some clones; where checked, under half of the loss comes from unresolved V genes, and the rest has no known cause. V and J calls and clone size come straight from that table; D and trimming were deduced from the DNA. For this sample the table gives 250,000 to 300,000 clones, of which about 86% were detected only once. Of the sample, more than 10% is held by the ten largest clones.

V sheds 3 bases and J sheds 2 bases, leaving 33 bases between their ends. CDR1 and CDR2 are read off the germline V gene as SGHVS and FNYEAQ. Reading from cysteine to phenylalanine, the CDR3 counts 22 amino acids. Only CDR3 DNA remains: 66 bases, in frame from the first base. At one collaborating source in Seattle, patients were enrolled during active infection and were followed longitudinally through the course of disease. Collaborating institutions collected whole blood in K2EDTA tubes following their own protocols. For TCRbeta analysis, collaborators shipped samples in one of three forms: frozen whole blood, isolated PBMCs, or DNA extracted from either of those sample types. Comment on this clone: Its binding antigen is unknown. Per-nucleotide qualities are absent, and no much larger clonotype sits a single base away.

The material sequenced was peripheral blood. The chain joins TRBV7-6 to TRBJ2-3; a tentative D match to TRBD2 spans 7 bases. This clonotype was sampled from a woman between 25 and 40 years old with COVID-19, enrolled during active disease. The DNA sequence is given as TGTGCCAGCAGCTTCCCCCCCCCTCCTTCCAAGCCGGGGGGCGGGGTCACAGATACGCAGTATTTT. This translates into CASSFPPPPSKPGGGVTDTQYF.